This is a list of T cell receptor beta chains from one sample in a study of blood T cell repertoires in COVID-19. Produced via immunoSEQ multiplex PCR; TCRdb's table is partial and in-frame only. The data contain a few hundred thousand clones, approximately 86% of them singletons. The specimen was peripheral blood. The receptors here all came from a man in his 60s with acute or convalescent COVID-19. Each CDR3 is given with its conserved first and last residue. The order of the fields is D gene, V gene, clone size, J gene, CDR3 DNA, CDR3 protein. A D gene is named only where the DNA matches it firmly. Clone size is shown for a subset of rows, as once, few, many or a class of expanded clone.

>-|TRBV10-3|-|TRBJ2-3
TGTGCCATCAGTCCAGGAACAGGGATTGGAACGCAGTATTTT
CAISPGTGIGTQYF
>-|TRBV19|-|TRBJ2-7
TGTGCCAGTAGTATATCGGGGAATGCCTACGAGCAGTACTTC
CASSISGNAYEQYF
>-|TRBV7-2|once|TRBJ1-1
TGTGCCAGCAGCCCGCGGTTGGCGGCAGCGAACACTGAAGCTTTCTTT
CASSPRLAAANTEAFF
>TRBD1|TRBV4-2|once|TRBJ1-6
TGTGCCAGCAGCCAAGATTCTGAGGGGGCTGGTTCACCCCTCCACTTT
CASSQDSEGAGSPLHF
>-|TRBV30|-|TRBJ1-1
TGTGCCTGGAGTGTATTTCCAAACACTGAAGCTTTCTTT
CAWSVFPNTEAFF
>TRBD1|TRBV7-2|few|TRBJ2-2
TGTGCCAGCAGTCCCGGACAGGGGGCGCTTGGGGAGCTGTTTTTT
CASSPGQGALGELFF
>-|TRBV7-2|-|TRBJ2-1
TGTGCCAGCAGCCCGACAGGACAAGGACCTTACAATGAGCAGTTCTTC
CASSPTGQGPYNEQFF
>-|TRBV27|-|TRBJ2-3
TGTGCCAGCAGTTTAGGGAGACCGGCTCCGAGCACAGATACGCAGTATTTT
CASSLGRPAPSTDTQYF
>-|TRBV5-4|-|TRBJ1-6
TGTGCCAGCAGCTTTGACACGCTAACGAGCTCCTATAATTCACCCCTCCACTTT
CASSFDTLTSSYNSPLHF
>-|TRBV5-1|-|TRBJ1-5
TGCGCCAGCAGCTTGGCAGGATATAGCAATCAGCCCCAGCATTTT
CASSLAGYSNQPQHF
>-|TRBV7-3|-|TRBJ1-1
TGTGCCAGCAGCTTAACCAGGAACACTGAAGCTTTCTTT
CASSLTRNTEAFF
>-|TRBV24-1|-|TRBJ2-2
TGTGCCACCAGCCTAAAGGGGGGGGCCGGGGAGCTGTTTTTT
CATSLKGGAGELFF
>-|TRBV7-2|-|TRBJ1-2
TGTGCCAGCAGCGTAACCGGAGACAGGTTCTATGGCTACACCTTC
CASSVTGDRFYGYTF
>TRBD2|TRBV29-1|-|TRBJ2-3
TGCAGCGTTGAGTCTAGCGGGGCCCCCCCTCAGTGGGATACGCAGTATTTT
CSVESSGAPPQWDTQYF
>TRBD2|TRBV5-5|-|TRBJ2-3
TGTGCCAGCAGCTTGGGACTAGCGGGGGGCCGTCTCTTCCCAGATACGCAGTATTTT
CASSLGLAGGRLFPDTQYF
>-|TRBV21-1|-|TRBJ2-7
TGTGCCAGCAGCAAAACGGGGACTAGCTACGAGCAGTACTTC
CASSKTGTSYEQYF
>TRBD1|TRBV11-1|-|TRBJ2-1
TGTGCCAGCAGATTCGGGACAGGGGGTCGGAATGAGCAGTTCTTC
CASRFGTGGRNEQFF
>-|TRBV21-1|-|TRBJ2-5
TGTGCCAGCAGCCCCCCCCTATCAGGGCAAGAGACCCAGTACTTC
CASSPPLSGQETQYF
>-|TRBV7-6|-|TRBJ2-1
TGTGCCAGCAGCCGCCGCGGGGGCCGCTACAATGAGCAGTTCTTC
CASSRRGGRYNEQFF
>TRBD2|TRBV18|-|TRBJ2-5
TGTGCCAGCTCCCCGGGACTAGAGGAGACCCAGTACTTC
CASSPGLEETQYF
>-|TRBV6-1|-|TRBJ1-2
TGTGCCAGCAGTGATGAGCGGTCCGCTAACTATGGCTACACCTTC
CASSDERSANYGYTF
>TRBD2|TRBV9|-|TRBJ2-5
TGTGCCAGCAGCCCGGGGACTAGCGGGGGGCAAGAGACCCAGTACTTC
CASSPGTSGGQETQYF
>TRBD1|TRBV18|-|TRBJ2-7
TGTGCCAGCTCACGGGGACAGGGCCTCTCCTACGAGCAGTACTTC
CASSRGQGLSYEQYF
>-|TRBV19|-|TRBJ2-1
TGTGCCAGTAGTATCGGTCTGGGGAGGGGGGATGAGCAGTTCTTC
CASSIGLGRGDEQFF
>TRBD2|TRBV6-2/TRBV6-3|-|TRBJ2-2
TGTGCCAGCAGTTACTCGAACCGCGGCGGGGGGAGAAAGAACACCGGGGAGCTGTTTTTT
CASSYSNRGGGRKNTGELFF
>-|TRBV7-2|-|TRBJ1-3
TGTGCCAGCAGCTTAGCGCGAGGGAGTGGAAACACCATATATTTT
CASSLARGSGNTIYF
>-|TRBV5-5|-|TRBJ1-4
TGTGCCAGCAGCTCAACCCCAGCGGGGGGCGGTAATGAAAAACTGTTTTTT
CASSSTPAGGGNEKLFF